The clone carrying this TCR beta chain was found once. This sample is part of a study of blood T cell repertoires in COVID-19. Looking at the study overall: PBMCs, B-cell-depleted T cells, or T cells were the source of the cDNA or gDNA that made up the material.

The V gene lost 6 bases and the J gene lost 4 bases, with 12 bases spanning the gap. Germline assignment: CDR1 MNHEY and CDR2 SVGAGI. The CDR3 is made up of 13 amino acids. Original processing notes: Amplification from reference gene primers served as the basis for estimated nucleated cell counts. The table came from immunoSEQ multiplex PCR; TCRdb's copy has only in-frame clones and leaves some out. That table supplies the V and J calls and clone size; D and trimming were determined from the DNA. The sample has about 140,000 clones, around 80% seen once; the top ten hold around 2.1%. This chain connects TRBV6-5 to TRBJ1-2; tentatively, D is TRBD1 (6 bases). What was sequenced was peripheral blood. This sequence originates from an older woman with acute or convalescent COVID-19. The CDR3 sequence is CASSFTGSYGYTF. As DNA, the CDR3 is TGTGCCAGCAGCTTCACAGGGTCCTATGGCTACACCTTC.